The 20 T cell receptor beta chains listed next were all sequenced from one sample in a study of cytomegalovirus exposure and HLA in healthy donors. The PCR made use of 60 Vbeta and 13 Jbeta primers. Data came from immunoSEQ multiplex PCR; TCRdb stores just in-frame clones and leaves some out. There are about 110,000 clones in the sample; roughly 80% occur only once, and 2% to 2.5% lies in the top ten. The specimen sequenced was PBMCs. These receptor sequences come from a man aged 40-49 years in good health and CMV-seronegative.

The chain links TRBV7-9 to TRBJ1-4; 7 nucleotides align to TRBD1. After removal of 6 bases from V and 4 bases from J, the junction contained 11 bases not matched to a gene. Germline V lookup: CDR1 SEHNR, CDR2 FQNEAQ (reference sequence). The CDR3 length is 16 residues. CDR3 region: CASSWYGGTDNEKLFF. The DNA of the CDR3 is TGTGCCAGCAGTTGGTACGGTGGGACAGATAATGAAAAACTGTTTTTT.

The CDR3 loop is CASSYGGSAEAFF. For the CDR3, the DNA is TGTGCCAGCAGTTATGGGGGGTCAGCTGAAGCTTTCTTT. The rearrangement links TRBV6-5 to TRBJ1-1; D might be TRBD1 (5 bases). Trimming removed 3 bases at V and 6 bases at J, with 11 bases between. The CDR3 has 13 residues. The germline V gene has CDR1 MNHEY and CDR2 SVGAGI.

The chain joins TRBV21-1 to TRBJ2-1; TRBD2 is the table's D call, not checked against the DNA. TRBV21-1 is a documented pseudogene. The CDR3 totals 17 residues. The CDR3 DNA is TGTGCCAGCAGCAAAGCCGTACTAGCGGGGTTGTACAATGAGCAGTTCTTC. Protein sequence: CASSKAVLAGLYNEQFF.

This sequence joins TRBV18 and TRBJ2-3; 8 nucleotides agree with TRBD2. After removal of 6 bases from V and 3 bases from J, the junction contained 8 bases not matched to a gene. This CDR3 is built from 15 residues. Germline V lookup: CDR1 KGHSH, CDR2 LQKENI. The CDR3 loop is CASSPTGGGTDTQYF. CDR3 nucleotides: TGTGCCAGCTCCCCTACGGGCGGGGGGACAGATACGCAGTATTTT.

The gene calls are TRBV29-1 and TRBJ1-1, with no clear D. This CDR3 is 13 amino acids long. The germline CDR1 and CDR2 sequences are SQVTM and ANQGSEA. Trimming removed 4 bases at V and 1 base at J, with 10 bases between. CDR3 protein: CSVGRLGNTEAFF. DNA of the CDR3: TGCAGCGTTGGCAGGCTGGGGAACACTGAAGCTTTCTTT.

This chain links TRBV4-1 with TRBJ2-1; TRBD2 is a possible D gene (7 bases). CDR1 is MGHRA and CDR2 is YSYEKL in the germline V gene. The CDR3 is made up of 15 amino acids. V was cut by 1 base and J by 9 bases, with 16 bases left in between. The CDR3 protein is CASSQVGGGRIEQFF. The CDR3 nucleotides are TGCGCCAGCAGCCAAGTTGGGGGGGGGCGAATTGAGCAGTTCTTC.

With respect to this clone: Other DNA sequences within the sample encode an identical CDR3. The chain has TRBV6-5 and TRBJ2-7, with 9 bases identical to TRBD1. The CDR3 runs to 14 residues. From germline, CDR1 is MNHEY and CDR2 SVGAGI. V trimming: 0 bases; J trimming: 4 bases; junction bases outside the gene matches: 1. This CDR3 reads CASSYSDRGYEQYF. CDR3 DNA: TGTGCCAGCAGTTACTCGGACAGGGGTTACGAGCAGTACTTC.

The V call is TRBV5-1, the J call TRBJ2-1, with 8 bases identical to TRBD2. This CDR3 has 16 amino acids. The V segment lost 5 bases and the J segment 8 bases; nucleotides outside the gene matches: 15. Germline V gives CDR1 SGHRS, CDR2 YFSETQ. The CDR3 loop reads CASRTLSGGGGDEQFF. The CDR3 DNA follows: TGCGCCAGCAGAACCCTAAGCGGGGGCGGCGGGGATGAGCAGTTCTTC.

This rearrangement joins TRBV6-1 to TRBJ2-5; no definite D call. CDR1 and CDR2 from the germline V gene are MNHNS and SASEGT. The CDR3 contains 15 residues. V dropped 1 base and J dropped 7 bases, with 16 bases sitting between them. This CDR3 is CASSEVPGPGRTQYF. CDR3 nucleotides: TGTGCCAGCAGTGAAGTCCCAGGCCCAGGTCGGACCCAGTACTTC.

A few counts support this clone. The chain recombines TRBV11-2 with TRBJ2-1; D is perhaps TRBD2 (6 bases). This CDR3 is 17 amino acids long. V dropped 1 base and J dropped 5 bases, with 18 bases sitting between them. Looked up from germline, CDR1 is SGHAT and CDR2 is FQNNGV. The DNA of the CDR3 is TGTGCCAGCAGCTTAGGGCTACGGGGGATCCTAAACAATGAGCAGTTCTTC. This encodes CASSLGLRGILNNEQFF.

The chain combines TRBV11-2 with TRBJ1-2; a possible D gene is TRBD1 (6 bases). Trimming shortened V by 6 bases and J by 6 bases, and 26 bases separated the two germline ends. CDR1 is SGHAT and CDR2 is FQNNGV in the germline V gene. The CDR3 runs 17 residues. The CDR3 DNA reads TGTGCCAGCAGGCTATCAGGGGACCGCCTCAACCAGAATGGCTACACCTTC. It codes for CASRLSGDRLNQNGYTF.

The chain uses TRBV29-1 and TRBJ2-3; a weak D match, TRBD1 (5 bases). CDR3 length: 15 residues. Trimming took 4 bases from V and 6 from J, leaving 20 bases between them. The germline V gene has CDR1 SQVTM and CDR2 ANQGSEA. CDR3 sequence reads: CSVGRANFPGDTQYF. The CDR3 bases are TGCAGCGTTGGCAGGGCCAATTTCCCAGGGGATACGCAGTATTTT.

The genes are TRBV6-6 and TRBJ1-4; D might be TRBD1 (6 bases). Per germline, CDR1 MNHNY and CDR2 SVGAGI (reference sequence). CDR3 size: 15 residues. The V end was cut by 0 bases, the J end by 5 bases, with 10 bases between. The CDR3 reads CASSYSRGGNEKLFF. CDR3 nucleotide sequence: TGTGCCAGCAGTTACTCGAGGGGGGGGAATGAAAAACTGTTTTTT.

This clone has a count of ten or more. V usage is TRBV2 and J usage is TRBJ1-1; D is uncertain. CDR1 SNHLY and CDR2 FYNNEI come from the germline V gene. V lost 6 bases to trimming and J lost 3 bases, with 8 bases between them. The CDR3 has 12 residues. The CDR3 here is CASRPEDTEAFF. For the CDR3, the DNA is TGTGCCAGCAGACCAGAGGACACTGAAGCTTTCTTT.

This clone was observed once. CDR3 amino acids: CASSVSEGTDTQYF. CDR3 DNA sequence: TGTGCCAGCAGTGTAAGCGAGGGCACAGATACGCAGTATTTT. V is TRBV6-1 and J is TRBJ2-3; D is unresolved. Trimming cost V 4 bases and J 1 base, with 9 bases left between them. CDR3 length equals 14 residues. Looked up from germline, CDR1 is MNHNS and CDR2 is SASEGT.

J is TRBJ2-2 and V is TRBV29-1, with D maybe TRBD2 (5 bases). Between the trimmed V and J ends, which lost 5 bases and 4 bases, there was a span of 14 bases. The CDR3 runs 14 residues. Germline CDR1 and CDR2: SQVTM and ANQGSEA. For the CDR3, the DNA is TGCAGCGTTACGAAAGGACTTAGCACCGGGGAGCTGTTTTTT. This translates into CSVTKGLSTGELFF.

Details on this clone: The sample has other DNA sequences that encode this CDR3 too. This chain's CDR3 is CASSLGRNTEAFF. CDR3 sequence (DNA): TGTGCCAGCAGCTTGGGGAGGAATACTGAAGCTTTCTTT. J is TRBJ1-1 and V is TRBV5-4; D gene unclear. Trimming shortened V by 0 bases and J by 5 bases, and 8 bases separated the two germline ends. CDR3 length: 13 amino acids. Germline CDR1 reads SGHNT; CDR2 reads YYREEE (reference sequence).

CDR3 sequence reads: CASSLDLTQYF. DNA of the CDR3: TGTGCCAGCAGCTTAGATCTCACACAGTATTTT. V gene TRBV7-8 combines with J gene TRBJ2-3; D is unresolved. This CDR3 has 11 residues. Looked up from germline, CDR1 is SGHVS and CDR2 is FQNEAQ. The V gene lost 1 base and the J gene lost 12 bases, with 8 bases spanning the gap. The full variable domain, its missing parts supplied by reference TRBV7-8 and TRBJ2-3, is GAGVSQSPRYKVAKRGQDVALRCDPISGHVSLFWYQQALGQGPEFLTYFQNEAQLDKSGLPSDRFFAERPEGSVSTLKIQRTQQEDSAVYLCASSLDLTQYFGPGTRLTVL.

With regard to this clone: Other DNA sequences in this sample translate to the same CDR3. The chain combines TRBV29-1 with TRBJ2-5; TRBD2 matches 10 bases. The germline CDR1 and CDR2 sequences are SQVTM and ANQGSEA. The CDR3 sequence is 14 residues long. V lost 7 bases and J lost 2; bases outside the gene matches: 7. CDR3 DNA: TGCAGCGCCCTTTCAGCGGGGGGGCAAGAGACCCAGTACTTC. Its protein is CSALSAGGQETQYF.

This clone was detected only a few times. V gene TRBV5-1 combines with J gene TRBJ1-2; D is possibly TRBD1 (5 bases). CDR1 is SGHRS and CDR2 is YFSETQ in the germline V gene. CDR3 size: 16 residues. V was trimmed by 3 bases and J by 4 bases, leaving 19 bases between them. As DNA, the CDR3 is TGCGCCAGCAGCTCTAATCCGGGACTGGGCCGCTATGGCTACACCTTC. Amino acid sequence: CASSSNPGLGRYGYTF.